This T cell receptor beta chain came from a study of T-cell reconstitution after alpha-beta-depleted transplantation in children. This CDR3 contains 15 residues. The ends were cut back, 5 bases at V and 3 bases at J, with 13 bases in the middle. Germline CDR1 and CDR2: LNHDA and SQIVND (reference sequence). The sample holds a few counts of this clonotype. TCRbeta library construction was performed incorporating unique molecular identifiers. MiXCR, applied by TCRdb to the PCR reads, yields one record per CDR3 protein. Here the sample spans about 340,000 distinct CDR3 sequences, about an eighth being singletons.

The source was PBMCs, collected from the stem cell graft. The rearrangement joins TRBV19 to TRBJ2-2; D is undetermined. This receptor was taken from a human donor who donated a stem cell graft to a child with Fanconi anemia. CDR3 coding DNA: TGTGCCAGTAGTTCAGGACGGACGGACACCGGGGAGCTGTTTTTT. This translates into CASSSGRTDTGELFF.